These 23 T cell receptor beta chains came from one sample sequenced in a study of T cells after yellow fever vaccination. TCRdb used MiXCR to reprocess the 5' RACE reads, holding one entry per CDR3 protein. The repertoire holds some 290,000 distinct CDR3 sequences, with about 10% as singletons. This specimen was CD4+ T cells sorted from PBMCs, taken 45 days after the yellow fever booster vaccination. These receptors originate from a man between 18 and 35 years old who received the YFV17D yellow fever vaccine.

In this sample, this clonotype turned up a few times. The genes are TRBV6-5 and TRBJ2-3; 8 bases align to TRBD1. This CDR3 region has 16 residues. Germline values: CDR1 MNHEY, CDR2 SVGAGI. J lost 1 base, V lost 6 bases, and 9 bases had no gene match. The CDR3 DNA reads as TGTGCCAGCAGGGGTGCCGGGACAGGTCGCACAGATACGCAGTATTTT. Amino acids: CASRGAGTGRTDTQYF.

The chain links TRBV10-2 to TRBJ2-5; D is perhaps TRBD2 (5 bases). CDR3 size: 14 residues. Per the germline V gene, CDR1 is WSHSY and CDR2 is SAAADI. The ends were cut back, 4 bases at V and 2 bases at J, with 11 bases in the middle. This CDR3 reads CASSVMDSQETQYF. DNA of the CDR3: TGCGCCAGCAGTGTAATGGACTCACAAGAGACCCAGTACTTC.

This clonotype was seen a few times. The V call is TRBV11-3, the J call TRBJ2-3; TRBD1 matches 8 bases. The CDR3 contains 17 residues. The V gene end was trimmed by 5 bases and the J gene end by 1 base; junction bases not matched to a gene: 11. Per germline, CDR1 SGHNT and CDR2 YENEEA. CDR3 coding DNA: TGTGCCAGCAGCGTTGACAGGGGTGCCGATGGCACAGATACGCAGTATTTT. This translates into CASSVDRGADGTDTQYF.

V gene TRBV6-2 or TRBV6-3 combines with J gene TRBJ1-3; TRBD1 might be the D (5 bases). The CDR3 loop spans 15 amino acids. Germline CDR1 and CDR2: MNHEY and SVGEGT. With 5 bases removed from V and 0 bases from J, the gap between germline ends came to 11 bases. The CDR3 is CASSRQRLSGNTIYF. CDR3 sequence (DNA): TGTGCCAGCAGTCGACAGCGACTCTCTGGAAACACCATATATTTT.

The genes are TRBV7-2 and TRBJ2-7, with TRBD1 matching over 8 bases. The CDR3 is made up of 16 amino acids. The V gene's germline CDR1 is SGHTA and CDR2 FQGNSA. V gave up 1 base and J gave up 2 bases; unmatched junction bases: 7. The CDR3 DNA sequence: TGTGCCAGCAGCTTAGGAGTAGTGGACAGGGCCTACGAGCAGTACTTC. Translation: CASSLGVVDRAYEQYF.

This clonotype was seen only a few times. The chain is built from TRBV18 and TRBJ1-1; a weak D match, TRBD1 (5 bases). This CDR3 has 15 residues. CDR1 and CDR2 (germline): KGHSH, LQKENI. The ends were cut back, 6 bases at V and 6 bases at J, with 20 bases in the middle. The CDR3 DNA follows: TGTGCCAGCTCGCTTCTCCGGGGCTGGGACGCTGAAGCTTTCTTT. Translation gives CASSLLRGWDAEAFF.

The table lists this clonotype with many counts. In DNA, the CDR3 is TGTGCCAGCAGTTACGCGTGGGACGAGCAGTACGTC. Its protein is CASSYAWDEQYV. The chain has TRBV12-3 or TRBV12-4 and TRBJ2-7, with no clear D. Trimming cost V 4 bases and J 5 bases, with 9 bases left between them. This CDR3 has 12 amino acids.

This clonotype came up a few times. The CDR3 DNA reads TGCGCCAGCAGCTTTTCCCAGGGGGCTGGAACTGAAGCTTTCTTT. Its translation: CASSFSQGAGTEAFF. This chain joins TRBV5-1 and TRBJ1-1; 8 positions agree with TRBD1. Germline CDR1 SGHRS, CDR2 YFSETQ. This CDR3 region has 15 residues. Unmatched junction bases numbered 8, after V lost 2 bases and J lost 5 bases.

The V gene is TRBV5-4, the J gene TRBJ2-5; 7 positions match TRBD1. V trimming: 0 bases; J trimming: 3 bases; junction bases outside the gene matches: 5. Germline assignment: CDR1 SGHNT and CDR2 YYREEE (reference sequence). There are 15 residues in the CDR3. CDR3 nucleotides: TGTGCCAGCAGCTTGGGAAGACAGGGAAAAGAGACCCAGTACTTC. As protein: CASSLGRQGKETQYF.

This clonotype came up a few times. V and J are TRBV10-2 and TRBJ2-7; D possibly corresponds to TRBD2 (6 bases). Trimming took off 3 bases at V and 9 bases at J, with 9 bases between the two ends. The CDR3 is 11 residues long. The germline gives CDR1 WSHSY, CDR2 SAAADI. The CDR3 protein is CASSDQGGQYF. CDR3 nucleotides: TGCGCCAGCAGTGACCAGGGAGGGCAGTACTTC.

This chain uses TRBV7-2 with TRBJ2-7; TRBD1 aligns across 7 bases. The CDR3 length is 13 residues. V dropped 8 bases and J dropped 0; count of bases not matched to a gene: 4. Germline V gene data show CDR1 as SGHTA and CDR2 as FQGNSA. The CDR3, as DNA: TGTGCCAGCCGGGACAGAAACTCCTACGAGCAGTACTTC. It encodes CASRDRNSYEQYF.

This clonotype was detected many times. The chain has TRBV7-3 and TRBJ2-3; 8 nucleotides align to TRBD1. The trim removed 6 bases at V and 3 bases at J, leaving 8 bases unmatched. Germline V gives CDR1 SGHTA, CDR2 FQGTGA. CDR3 length: 15 residues. In DNA form, the CDR3 reads TGTGCCAGCAGTCCCACCGGGACAGGAACAGATACGCAGTATTTT. Translating gives CASSPTGTGTDTQYF. Complete variable domain (other parts from reference TRBV7-3 and TRBJ2-3): GAGVSQTPSNKVTEKGKYVELRCDPISGHTALYWYRQSLGQGPEFLIYFQGTGAADDSGLPNDRFFAVRPEGSVSTLKIQRTERGDSAVYLCASSPTGTGTDTQYFGPGTRLTVL.

CDR3 region: CASRPTSGGPYEQYV. The DNA for the CDR3 is TGTGCCAGCAGACCGACTAGCGGGGGGCCATACGAGCAGTACGTC. The V call is TRBV6-2 or TRBV6-3, the J call TRBJ2-7; 13 bases fit TRBD2. This CDR3 has 15 amino acids. Germline V lookup: CDR1 MNHEY, CDR2 SVGEGT. The J segment lost 4 bases and the V segment lost 6 bases, leaving 6 bases of the junction unmatched.

The rearrangement links TRBV7-3 to TRBJ2-3, with D unclear. V was shortened by 5 bases and J by 4 bases, with 13 bases between the two germline ends. The CDR3 loop spans 14 amino acids. Germline V gene sequence: CDR1 SGHTA, CDR2 FQGTGA. The CDR3: CASSLQSGADTQYF. The CDR3 DNA follows: TGTGCCAGCAGCCTCCAGTCCGGCGCAGATACGCAGTATTTT.

Written as DNA, the CDR3 is TGTGCCAGCGGAAGGACAGCTTCTGAAGCTGAAGCTTTCTTT. Amino acid sequence: CASGRTASEAEAFF. The chain joins TRBV6-5 to TRBJ1-1; tentative D call: TRBD1 (6 bases). This CDR3 is 14 amino acids long. Between the trimmed V and J ends, which lost 8 bases and 6 bases, there was a span of 19 bases. CDR1 MNHEY and CDR2 SVGAGI come from the germline V gene.

This clonotype was counted many times. The chain couples TRBV29-1 to TRBJ1-1, with D maybe TRBD1 (5 bases). Trimming shortened V by 7 bases and J by 11 bases, and 14 bases separated the two germline ends. Looked up from germline, CDR1 is SQVTM and CDR2 is ANQGSEA. CDR3 length: 10 amino acids. Written as DNA, the CDR3 is TGCAGCGGGGGAGAGGGGAACGCTTTCTTT. It encodes CSGGEGNAFF.

The V gene is TRBV24-1, the J gene TRBJ2-3; 7 bases agree with TRBD2. J was trimmed by 2 bases and V by 10 bases; bases with no gene match: 5. This CDR3 is built from 13 residues. Germline assignment: CDR1 KGHDR and CDR2 SFDVKD. This chain's CDR3 is CATRTRVTDTQYF. The CDR3 nucleotides are TGTGCCACGAGGACTAGGGTCACAGATACGCAGTATTTT.

This clonotype came up a few times. The gene calls are TRBV6-6 and TRBJ2-1; 8 nucleotides line up with TRBD1. The CDR3 is made up of 12 amino acids. Trimming removed 4 bases from V and 9 bases from J; junction bases left unmatched: 2. In germline, CDR1 is MNHNY, CDR2 SVGAGI (reference sequence). Written as DNA, the CDR3 is TGTGCCAGCAGTTCGACAGGGGCTGAGCAGTTCTTC. It translates to CASSSTGAEQFF.

This clonotype was detected a few times. V and J are TRBV9 and TRBJ2-1, with TRBD2 matching over 7 bases. Germline CDR1 SGDLS, CDR2 YYNGEE. The CDR3 length is 13 residues. Trimming removed 4 bases from V and 8 bases from J; junction bases left unmatched: 6. CDR3 sequence reads: CASSPRGDHEQFF. In DNA form, the CDR3 reads TGTGCCAGCAGCCCCCGGGGGGACCATGAGCAGTTCTTC.

In this sample, this clonotype turned up a few times. The genes are TRBV4-1 and TRBJ2-5; TRBD1 matches at 7 bases. The CDR3 loop spans 15 amino acids. Germline V gene sequence: CDR1 MGHRA, CDR2 YSYEKL. V was clipped by 3 bases and J by 5 bases; unmatched bases: 9. CDR3 region: CASSQAPTGYETQYF. The DNA of the CDR3 is TGCGCCAGCAGCCAGGCTCCGACAGGGTACGAGACCCAGTACTTC.

This clonotype was picked up one time. The chain joins TRBV18 to TRBJ1-3; a weak D match, TRBD1 (5 bases). Germline-derived CDR1 and CDR2 are KGHSH and LQKENI. CDR3 length equals 14 residues. Trimming removed 3 bases from V and 1 base from J, with 7 bases in between. The CDR3 protein is CASSPRQSGNTIYF. The CDR3 nucleotides are TGTGCCAGCTCACCGCGACAGTCTGGAAACACCATATATTTT.

This clonotype was recorded many times. DNA for the CDR3: TGCAGTGCTAGGGAGACTGTAGATACGCAGTATTTT. Protein sequence: CSARETVDTQYF. This chain links TRBV20-1 with TRBJ2-3; D is undetermined. Germline CDR1 is DFQATT and CDR2 is SNEGSKA (reference sequence). The ends were cut back, 3 bases at V and 5 bases at J, with 9 bases in the middle. This CDR3 has 12 amino acids.

This clonotype appeared a few times. The J gene is TRBJ2-3, the V gene TRBV10-3; no firm D call. The CDR3 length is 16 residues. Germline V CDR1 and CDR2: ENHRY, SYGVKD. The V and J ends lost 4 bases and 8 bases respectively, with 22 bases between them. The CDR3 region is CAISVSPGGLDGTQYF. CDR3 DNA sequence: TGTGCCATCAGTGTCTCGCCTGGTGGGTTAGACGGTACGCAGTATTTT.